These T cell receptor beta chains were read from a single sample in a study of T-cell reconstitution after alpha-beta-depleted transplantation in children. TCRdb redid the calling of the PCR reads with MiXCR, one entry per CDR3 protein. The table lists 500,000 to 600,000 distinct CDR3 sequences, 25% to 30% of them singletons. The sample in question was PBMCs, obtained before TCRalphabeta/CD19-depleted stem cell transplant. The receptor set was obtained from a boy younger than two with Wiskott-Aldrich syndrome, due to receive a stem cell transplant. CDR3s include the opening cysteine and the closing phenylalanine or tryptophan. A D gene is named only where the DNA matches it firmly. Size is omitted from some rows. Given values are once, few, many or a class for expanded clones.

j_call v_call clone_size cdr3_length d_call cdr3_aa cdr3_nt
TRBJ2-5 TRBV5-4 few 14 . CASSLGWGQETQYF TGTGCCAGCAGCTTGGGTTGGGGACAAGAGACCCAGTACTTC
TRBJ1-2 TRBV12-3/TRBV12-4 . 11 . CASSLGGSGTF TGTGCCAGCAGTTTAGGGGGCTCAGGTACCTTC
TRBJ1-6 TRBV20-1 . 15 . CSARDWGNYNSPLHF TGCAGTGCTAGAGATTGGGGGAACTATAATTCACCCCTCCACTTT
TRBJ1-5 TRBV20-1 . 15 . CSAGEGLWGNQPQHF TGCAGTGCTGGAGAAGGGCTGTGGGGCAATCAGCCCCAGCATTTC
TRBJ2-2 TRBV7-9 many 15 TRBD2 CASSRLAGNTGELFF TGTGCCAGCAGCCGACTAGCGGGCAACACCGGGGAGCTGTTTTTT
TRBJ2-5 TRBV6-5 few 16 . CASSYAQGSKGRYEYF TGTGCCAGCAGTTACGCACAGGGTTCGAAGGGCCGGTATGAGTACTTC
TRBJ2-7 TRBV28 . 16 TRBD2 CASNRGVMGGSYEQYF TGTGCCAGCAACCGGGGGGTAATGGGGGGGTCCTACGAGCAGTACTTC
TRBJ2-7 TRBV20-1 . 13 TRBD1 CSASGDRNYEQYF TGCAGTGCTAGTGGGGACAGGAACTACGAGCAGTACTTC
TRBJ2-3 TRBV5-1 few 12 . CASSLDDRAQYF TGCGCCAGCAGCTTGGACGATAGAGCGCAGTATTTT
TRBJ1-2 TRBV28 . 12 . CASTGVMDGYTF TGTGCCAGCACCGGGGTAATGGATGGCTACACCTTC
TRBJ2-5 TRBV5-1 . 14 . CASSLANLQETQYF TGCGCCAGCAGCTTGGCGAACCTTCAAGAGACCCAGTACTTC
TRBJ1-5 TRBV4-2 . 16 . CASSHLGVRSNQPQHF TGTGCCAGCAGCCACCTGGGGGTTCGCTCGAATCAGCCCCAGCATTTT
TRBJ1-5 TRBV20-1 . 16 . CSASIQRGASIQPQHF TGCAGTGCTAGTATCCAGCGGGGGGCTTCTATTCAGCCCCAGCATTTT
TRBJ2-1 TRBV7-8 . 16 TRBD2 CASSRTVVSGRNEQFF TGTGCCAGCAGCAGAACCGTCGTTAGCGGGAGGAATGAGCAGTTCTTC
TRBJ2-2 TRBV5-6 . 16 . CASSLFAGAVTGELFF TGTGCCAGCAGCTTGTTTGCAGGGGCCGTGACCGGGGAGCTGTTTTTT
TRBJ2-1 TRBV5-1 few 16 TRBD2 CASSTGLAGIFHEQFF TGCGCCAGCAGCACCGGACTAGCGGGGATATTCCATGAGCAGTTCTTC
TRBJ2-1 TRBV20-1 . 12 . CSAEAGRFEQFF TGCAGTGCTGAGGCAGGGAGGTTTGAGCAGTTCTTC
TRBJ1-2 TRBV27 . 13 . CASSLPGNSGYTF TGTGCCAGCAGTTTACCGGGGAACAGTGGCTACACCTTC
TRBJ2-3 TRBV20-1 . 16 TRBD2 CSVSRGGTRLIDTQYF TGCAGTGTCTCGAGGGGGGGGACTAGGTTAATAGATACGCAGTATTTT